These 23 T cell receptor beta chains share one sample of origin, sequenced in a study of T cells after yellow fever vaccination. MiXCR, run by TCRdb on the 5' RACE reads, gives a single entry per CDR3 protein. The top ten hold roughly 31% of the sample, which has about 49,000 distinct CDR3 sequences, 6% to 8% seen once. Sequenced here: CD8+ T cells sorted from PBMCs, sampled around 16 days after the first yellow fever vaccination. The receptors shown here come from a man between 18 and 29 years old who received the YFV17D yellow fever vaccine.

This clonotype was recorded many times. CDR3 amino acids: CASSYSLAGGDNEQFF. CDR3 nucleotides: TGTGCCAGCAGTTACTCCCTAGCGGGGGGTGACAATGAGCAGTTCTTC. The J gene is TRBJ2-1, the V gene TRBV6-5; 11 nucleotides agree with TRBD2. The germline V gene encodes CDR1 MNHEY and CDR2 SVGAGI. V lost 0 bases, J lost 5 bases, and 3 bases stayed unmatched. This CDR3 spans 16 amino acids.

This clonotype was detected ten times or more. The gene calls are TRBV15 and TRBJ2-5, with D hard to call. With 1 base removed from V and 0 bases from J, the gap between germline ends came to 6 bases. The germline V gene encodes CDR1 LNHNV and CDR2 YYDKDF (reference sequence). CDR3 size: 14 residues. CDR3 loop: CATSRGRNQETQYF. The CDR3 bases are TGTGCCACCAGCAGAGGTCGGAACCAAGAGACCCAGTACTTC.

This clonotype turned up a few times. The CDR3 reads CSARDRKAGVFTDTQYF. CDR3 nucleotides: TGCAGTGCTAGAGATCGTAAGGCAGGAGTCTTCACAGATACGCAGTATTTT. This rearrangement joins TRBV20-1 to TRBJ2-3; no reliable D call. Germline CDR1 and CDR2: DFQATT and SNEGSKA (reference sequence). This CDR3 has 17 amino acids. Trimming shortened V by 0 bases and J by 2 bases, and 18 bases separated the two germline ends.

Ten or more counts support this clonotype. J is TRBJ1-1 and V is TRBV11-2; perhaps TRBD1 as D (5 bases). This CDR3 is built from 15 residues. V was clipped by 5 bases and J by 1 base, with 14 bases between them. Germline-derived CDR1 and CDR2 are SGHAT and FQNNGV. CDR3 nucleotides: TGTGCCAGCAGCATAAAGGGAAGGGGGAACACTGAAGCTTTCTTT. Translating it yields CASSIKGRGNTEAFF.

The sample holds many counts of this clonotype. This chain uses TRBV7-8 with TRBJ2-2; no clear D gene. CDR1 SGHVS and CDR2 FQNEAQ come from the germline V gene. Deletions cut 4 bases from V and 7 bases from J, with 10 bases between. This CDR3 is 13 amino acids long. CDR3 nucleotide sequence: TGTGCCAGCAGCTATCACGAGCGCGGGGAGCTGTTTTTT. This codes for CASSYHERGELFF.

This clonotype was seen at least ten times. V is TRBV7-6 and J is TRBJ2-3, with D possibly matching TRBD1 (6 bases). CDR1 is SGHVS and CDR2 is FNYEAQ in the germline V gene. Trimming cost V 8 bases and J 0 bases, with 15 bases left between them. The CDR3 extends over 15 amino acids. The CDR3 DNA sequence: TGTGCCAGCCGCCCCGGACAGTCTAGCACAGATACGCAGTATTTT. Translation gives CASRPGQSSTDTQYF.

This clonotype was found many times. The chain carries TRBV20-1 and TRBJ1-1; 11 positions match TRBD1. Trimming cost V 3 bases and J 5 bases; bases outside gene matches: 5. Germline V gene sequence: CDR1 DFQATT, CDR2 SNEGSKA (reference sequence). This CDR3 comprises 14 residues. The CDR3 nucleotides are TGCAGTGCTAGGCCCGGACAGGGGGCGACTGAAGCTTTCTTT. It is translated as CSARPGQGATEAFF.

With regard to this clonotype: Being one base from a much bigger clone, this may be a read error. The rearrangement joins TRBV2 to TRBJ2-1; D is ambiguous. Trimming cost V 0 bases and J 8 bases, with 8 bases left between them. This CDR3 region has 13 residues. Germline assignment: CDR1 SNHLY and CDR2 FYNNEI. DNA for the CDR3: TGTGCCAGCAGTGAAGCGGTAACCGATGAGCAGTTCTTC. Protein product: CASSEAVTDEQFF. Looking up the rest from reference TRBV2 and TRBJ2-1 gives the full variable domain: EPEVTQTPSHQVTQMGQEVILRCVPISNHLYFYWYRQILGQKVEFLVSFYNNEISEKSEIFDDQFSVERPDGSNFTLKIRSTKLEDSAMYFCASSEAVTDEQFFGPGTRLTVL.

This clonotype was seen repeatedly, ten times or more. The rearrangement joins TRBV12-3 or TRBV12-4 to TRBJ2-2; tentative D call: TRBD1 (6 bases). The CDR3 spans 15 residues. V lost 1 base and J lost 3, with 9 bases in between. Here the CDR3 DNA reads TGTGCCAGCAGTTTAGAGGGGGTTTACACCGGGGAGCTGTTTTTT. Translating gives CASSLEGVYTGELFF.

In its sample, this clonotype was seen many times. The V gene is TRBV19, the J gene TRBJ1-1; 9 bases align to TRBD1. CDR1 LNHDA and CDR2 SQIVND come from the germline V gene (reference sequence). This CDR3 contains 13 residues. The J segment lost 6 bases and the V segment lost 7 bases, leaving 6 bases of the junction unmatched. The CDR3 loop is CASTMTGGAEAFF. DNA of the CDR3: TGTGCCAGTACCATGACAGGGGGGGCTGAAGCTTTCTTT.

Many counts were recorded for this clonotype. DNA for the CDR3: TGTGCCTGGAGTCCGGACAGGAACCGGCAGTATTTT. It codes for CAWSPDRNRQYF. The V and J genes are TRBV30 and TRBJ2-3; 7 bases are shared with TRBD1. Looked up from germline, CDR1 is GTSNPN and CDR2 is SVGIG (reference sequence). The V and J ends lost 2 bases and 11 bases, in that order; junction bases with no gene match: 7. CDR3 size: 12 residues.

This clonotype was picked up a small number of times. This chain connects TRBV7-3 to TRBJ2-1; tentatively, D is TRBD2 (6 bases). Per the germline V gene, CDR1 is SGHTA and CDR2 is FQGTGA. This CDR3 region has 15 residues. The ends were cut back, 2 bases at V and 8 bases at J, with 16 bases in the middle. The CDR3 DNA reads TGTGCCAGCAGCTTAGTCGGTCCTAGCGCCGATGAGCAGTTCTTC. It encodes CASSLVGPSADEQFF.

This clonotype was picked up many times. The chain has TRBV6-5 and TRBJ1-1; 9 nucleotides line up with TRBD1. V gave up 8 bases and J gave up 5 bases; unmatched junction bases: 9. The CDR3 spans 14 residues. Germline V gene lookup returns CDR1 MNHEY and CDR2 SVGAGI. The CDR3 DNA reads TGTGCCAGCGCTACAGGGGGCGAATTGACTGAAGCTTTCTTT. The encoded protein is CASATGGELTEAFF.

This clonotype was seen at least ten times. The rearrangement links TRBV20-1 to TRBJ2-5; 9 nucleotides agree with TRBD1. This CDR3 spans 16 amino acids. Trimming at V came to 3 bases and at J to 2 bases, leaving 10 bases not matched to a gene. CDR1 and CDR2 (germline): DFQATT, SNEGSKA (reference sequence). CDR3 DNA sequence: TGCAGTGCTAGGCACACAGGGGGCACTTTACAAGAGACCCAGTACTTC. This translates into CSARHTGGTLQETQYF.

At least ten counts were recorded for this clonotype. The chain links TRBV27 to TRBJ1-6; no clear D gene. Looked up from germline, CDR1 is MNHEY and CDR2 is SMNVEV (reference sequence). V gave up 8 bases and J gave up 9 bases, with 14 bases separating them. The CDR3 sequence is 13 residues long. The CDR3 protein is CASGRREGSPLHF. The CDR3 DNA sequence: TGTGCCAGCGGACGGCGGGAGGGTTCACCCCTCCACTTT.

In this sample, this clonotype turned up many times. V usage is TRBV7-8 and J usage is TRBJ2-7, with D perhaps matching TRBD1 (6 bases). The V end lost 5 bases, the J end lost 3 bases, and 20 bases lay between the germline ends. From germline, CDR1 is SGHVS and CDR2 FQNEAQ. This CDR3 region has 16 residues. CDR3 amino acids: CASSPPDRPSGYEQYV. CDR3 nucleotide sequence: TGTGCCAGCAGCCCGCCCGACAGGCCTTCGGGCTACGAGCAGTACGTC.

This clonotype occurred many times. The chain is built from TRBV4-1 and TRBJ2-7, with D hard to call. Trimming took off 1 base at V and 0 bases at J, with 13 bases between the two ends. Per germline, CDR1 MGHRA and CDR2 YSYEKL. There are 16 residues in the CDR3. CDR3 in DNA: TGCGCCAGCAGCCAAGTTCTTCGAGGCAGCTCCTACGAGCAGTACTTC. Encoded protein: CASSQVLRGSSYEQYF.

The sample holds many counts of this clonotype. The V gene is TRBV5-1, the J gene TRBJ2-3, with 10 bases aligning to TRBD2. This CDR3 has 16 amino acids. The junction had 10 bases not matched to a gene; V was cut back by 4 bases and J by 5 bases. Germline V gene sequence: CDR1 SGHRS, CDR2 YFSETQ. The CDR3 loop is CASSPGLAGVLDTQYF. In nucleotides, the CDR3 is TGCGCCAGCAGCCCAGGCCTAGCGGGGGTGTTAGATACGCAGTATTTT.

This clonotype was counted ten times or more. V and J are TRBV6-1 and TRBJ2-5, with D maybe TRBD1 (5 bases). Trimming shortened V by 7 bases and J by 1 base, and 16 bases separated the two germline ends. The CDR3 spans 15 residues. Looked up from germline, CDR1 is MNHNS and CDR2 is SASEGT. The CDR3 here is CASTRQGALQETQYF. Written as DNA, the CDR3 is TGTGCCAGCACCAGACAAGGGGCCCTCCAAGAGACCCAGTACTTC.

This clonotype was observed at least ten times. The chain combines TRBV5-6 with TRBJ2-1; 9 bases align to TRBD1. V shed 3 bases and J 6 bases; nucleotides not matched to a gene: 7. Per the germline V gene, CDR1 is SGHDT and CDR2 is YYEEEE. This CDR3 comprises 15 residues. CDR3 DNA: TGTGCCAGCAGCTCTCCGGGACAGGGCGGCAATGAGCAGTTCTTC. This gives the protein CASSSPGQGGNEQFF.

This clonotype was observed at least ten times. The V call is TRBV11-2, the J call TRBJ2-7; D gene unclear. From germline, CDR1 is SGHAT and CDR2 FQNNGV. The CDR3 length is 14 residues. V shed 5 bases and J shed 1 base, with 12 bases lying between them. CDR3 in DNA: TGTGCCAGCAGCCCCCCCTTGGTATCCTACGAGCAGTACTTC. Protein product: CASSPPLVSYEQYF.

This clonotype has a handful of counts. The chain joins TRBV4-3 to TRBJ1-1; tentative D call: TRBD1 (5 bases). The CDR3 extends over 16 amino acids. CDR1 and CDR2 from the germline V gene are LGHNA and YSLEER. The V and J ends lost 2 bases and 4 bases respectively, with 17 bases between them. CDR3 bases: TGCGCCAGCAGCCAACCTAGATCCGGACACACCACTGAAGCTTTCTTT. This gives the protein CASSQPRSGHTTEAFF.

Regarding this clonotype: The junction departs from germline at one end; a sequencing error may be responsible. The V call is TRBV9, the J call TRBJ2-7; D is unclear. The CDR3 spans 15 residues. Germline assignment: CDR1 SGDLS and CDR2 YYNGEE. The CDR3 reads CTSSAGPSSNHEQYF. The CDR3 bases are TGTACCAGCAGCGCAGGACCCTCATCCAACCACGAGCAGTACTTC.